What follows is one T cell receptor (beta chain) and its context. No DNA is shown, since the ends of the CDR3 on it are uncertain; the CDR3 is the one TCRdb lists. The data were taken from a study of T cell changes during pregnancy in multiple sclerosis. Data came from immunoSEQ multiplex PCR; TCRdb stores just in-frame clones and leaves some out. The data contain roughly 89,000 clones, about 94% of them singletons. This specimen was peripheral blood, taken in the third trimester of pregnancy. This TCR was recovered from a female donor with multiple sclerosis, enrolled in a pregnancy study.

The CDR3 loop reads CASSLSRRAGELFF. The chain is built from TRBV7-9 and TRBJ2-2; the table's D call, TRBD2, has no DNA check behind it. Inclusive of both ends, the CDR3 amounts to 14 amino acids. The germline gives CDR1 SEHNR, CDR2 FQNEAQ (reference sequence).